The 29 T cell receptor beta chains below were found in one sample sequenced in a study of Graves' ophthalmopathy and Graves' hyperthyroidism. RNA transcripts were the template, and TCR beta CDR3 regions were amplified from them. Investigators did first-round RT-PCR with HTBI primers, then second-round multiplex PCR. One entry per CDR3 protein, called by TCRdb with MiXCR from the multiplex PCR reads. The sample includes a few hundred thousand distinct CDR3 sequences, approximately 37% of them seen just once. The sample taken for sequencing was peripheral blood or thyroid tissue (not recorded which). These TCRs come from an adult man with Graves' hyperthyroidism.

There are many counts of this clonotype. The CDR3 DNA reads as TGCAGCGTTTTAAGGGGGCCTGGAAACACCATATATTTT. Its translation: CSVLRGPGNTIYF. V is TRBV29-1 and J is TRBJ1-3; 7 nucleotides align to TRBD1. Losses at the gene ends were 5 bases for V and 2 bases for J; bases not matched to a gene: 3. Germline CDR1 and CDR2: SQVTM and ANQGSEA. This CDR3 has 13 residues.

This clonotype was seen repeatedly, ten times or more. The V gene is TRBV5-1, the J gene TRBJ2-5; TRBD1 is a possible D gene (5 bases). Germline loops: CDR1 SGHRS, CDR2 YFSETQ. Trimming left V 0 bases short and J 4 bases short, with 10 bases between. This CDR3 has 14 residues. The CDR3 region has the DNA TGCGCCAGCAGCTTGGCGGCAGGGCTAGAGACCCAGTACTTC. Translation gives CASSLAAGLETQYF.

The chain combines TRBV29-1 with TRBJ1-1; D unresolved. Trimming removed 4 bases from V and 0 bases from J, with 15 bases in between. Germline CDR1 and CDR2: SQVTM and ANQGSEA. This CDR3 has 15 residues. The CDR3, as DNA: TGCAGCGTTGTTCCGGGGTTTGGGATGAACACTGAAGCTTTCTTT. It codes for CSVVPGFGMNTEAFF.

V is TRBV5-1 and J is TRBJ2-2; 10 bases line up with TRBD2. This CDR3 region has 18 residues. CDR1 SGHRS and CDR2 YFSETQ come from the germline V gene. Trimming cost V 4 bases and J 0 bases; bases outside gene matches: 9. The CDR3 nucleotides read TGCGCCAGCAGCCCGGTCCCGGGACTAGCGCCGAACACCGGGGAGCTGTTTTTT. Translating gives CASSPVPGLAPNTGELFF.

Note on this clonotype: Since a much larger clone is just one base distant, this may be a read error. No conserved phenylalanine or tryptophan ends this CDR3, so it is likely a read error. The rearrangement links TRBV25-1 to TRBJ2-5; either TRBD1 or TRBD2 may fit D (5 bases each). This CDR3 spans 12 amino acids. Trimming took 2 bases from V and 5 from J, leaving 6 bases between them. From germline, CDR1 is MGHDK and CDR2 SYGVNS. The CDR3 sequence: CASSEGGETQYL. The CDR3 DNA reads TGTGCCAGCAGTGAAGGGGGTGAGACCCAGTACCTC.

This clonotype was detected ten times or more. The rearrangement uses TRBV4-1 and TRBJ2-7, with D tentatively TRBD1 (5 bases). Germline V lookup: CDR1 MGHRA, CDR2 YSYEKL. The CDR3 length is 13 residues. Trimming removed 1 base from V and 2 bases from J, with 6 bases in between. In nucleotides, the CDR3 is TGCGCCAGCAGCCAAGTGGGGCCCTACGAGCAGTACTTC. Translating it yields CASSQVGPYEQYF.

This clonotype showed up many times. The gene calls are TRBV12-5 and TRBJ2-5; 11 nucleotides agree with TRBD2. J gave up 5 bases and V 0 bases, and 5 bases lay outside the gene matches. The CDR3 has 16 amino acids. Germline V lookup: CDR1 LGHNT, CDR2 FRNRAP. The CDR3 here is CASGLVLAGGGETQYF. CDR3 nucleotides: TGTGCTAGTGGTTTGGTTCTAGCGGGAGGTGGGGAGACCCAGTACTTC.

At least ten counts were recorded for this clonotype. This rearrangement joins TRBV10-2 to TRBJ2-5; 11 bases agree with TRBD2. V shed 2 bases and J 5 bases; nucleotides not matched to a gene: 4. The CDR3 loop spans 15 amino acids. The germline gives CDR1 WSHSY, CDR2 SAAADI. CDR3 region: CASSEILAGVETQYF. CDR3 DNA: TGCGCCAGCAGTGAGATACTAGCGGGAGTGGAGACCCAGTACTTC.

The chain combines TRBV29-1 with TRBJ2-7; no clear D gene. The V end lost 7 bases, the J end lost 2 bases, and 15 bases lay between the germline ends. This CDR3 comprises 13 residues. CDR1 and CDR2 from the germline V gene are SQVTM and ANQGSEA. CDR3: CSGSGSAAYEQYF. The CDR3 coding sequence is TGCAGCGGCAGTGGGTCTGCGGCCTACGAGCAGTACTTC.

This clonotype was picked up a small number of times. The chain carries TRBV7-9 and TRBJ2-1; no definite D call. V was cut by 5 bases and J by 0 bases, with 14 bases left in between. The CDR3 has 16 residues. The germline CDR1 and CDR2 sequences are SEHNR and FQNEAQ (reference sequence). The CDR3 DNA sequence: TGTGCCAGCAGCCCCGTCTCGACCAGCTCCTACAATGAGCAGTTCTTC. Translated: CASSPVSTSSYNEQFF.

The CDR3 DNA reads TGTGCCAGCAGCTTTTCCGGGACAGGCGAAAAACTGTTTTTT. Translation: CASSFSGTGEKLFF. This sequence joins TRBV7-2 and TRBJ1-4; the match to TRBD1 covers 8 bases. V shed 3 bases, J shed 8 bases, and the junction held 5 bases outside the gene matches. Germline CDR1 reads SGHTA; CDR2 reads FQGNSA. The CDR3 is made up of 14 amino acids.

Only a few counts were recorded for this clonotype. The J gene is TRBJ2-5, the V gene TRBV28; TRBD2 aligns across 7 bases. This CDR3 comprises 14 residues. V dropped 5 bases and J dropped 5; count of bases not matched to a gene: 8. Germline values: CDR1 MDHEN, CDR2 SYDVKM. The DNA for the CDR3 is TGTGCCAGCAGTGTTTTTCGGGGAGGGGAGACCCAGTACTTC. Translating gives CASSVFRGGETQYF. Together with reference TRBV28 and TRBJ2-5, the CDR3 gives the full variable domain: DVKVTQSSRYLVKRTGEKVFLECVQDMDHENMFWYRQDPGLGLRLIYFSYDVKMKEKGDIPEGYSVSREKKERFSLILESASTNQTSMYLCASSVFRGGETQYFGPGTRLLVL.

This clonotype was seen at least ten times. The chain joins TRBV6-6 to TRBJ1-6, with D hard to call. The CDR3 extends over 14 amino acids. CDR1 MNHNY and CDR2 SVGAGI come from the germline V gene (reference sequence). Trimming left V 6 bases short and J 6 bases short, with 12 bases between. This CDR3 is CASSQAARNSPLHF. Here the CDR3 DNA reads TGTGCCAGCAGCCAAGCGGCGCGTAATTCACCCCTCCACTTT.

This clonotype was recorded many times. The rearrangement links TRBV20-1 to TRBJ1-5; TRBD1 is a possible D gene (5 bases). Trimming removed 5 bases at V and 1 base at J, with 15 bases between. Germline CDR1 reads DFQATT; CDR2 reads SNEGSKA (reference sequence). CDR3 length: 15 amino acids. CDR3: CSAYQGRGSNQPQHF. Written as DNA, the CDR3 is TGCAGTGCTTATCAGGGTCGAGGGAGCAATCAGCCCCAGCATTTT.

This clonotype was seen many times. The rearrangement joins TRBV10-3 to TRBJ1-6, with no clear D. V was pared by 4 bases and J by 0 bases, with 16 bases between. The germline gives CDR1 ENHRY, CDR2 SYGVKD. The CDR3 totals 18 residues. CDR3 sequence reads: CAISAWKSLLSYNSPLHF. The CDR3 DNA reads as TGTGCCATCAGTGCGTGGAAAAGCCTCCTCTCCTATAATTCACCCCTCCACTTT.

J is TRBJ1-2 and V is TRBV15; 7 nucleotides agree with TRBD1. Germline CDR1 LNHNV, CDR2 YYDKDF (reference sequence). V shed 3 bases, J shed 8 bases, and the junction held 6 bases outside the gene matches. The CDR3 runs 13 residues. The CDR3 loop reads CATSSEGALGYTF. The CDR3 DNA follows: TGTGCCACCAGCAGTGAGGGGGCTTTGGGCTACACCTTC.

A single count supports this clonotype. This likely comes from a read error, as the CDR3 has no conserved phenylalanine or tryptophan at its end. The CDR3 DNA is TGTGCCAGCATAACTCCGGGGGGACAAGAGACCCAGTACCTC. As protein: CASITPGGQETQYL. This sequence joins TRBV6-2 or TRBV6-3 and TRBJ2-5; 7 bases line up with TRBD2. In germline, CDR1 is MNHEY, CDR2 SVGEGT. CDR3 length: 14 residues. The J segment lost 2 bases and the V segment lost 7 bases, leaving 7 bases of the junction unmatched.

V usage is TRBV6-5 and J usage is TRBJ1-4; 9 bases map to TRBD1. V was pared by 6 bases and J by 3 bases, with 5 bases of the junction left unmatched. Germline CDR1 reads MNHEY; CDR2 reads SVGAGI. The length of the CDR3 is 15 residues. The CDR3 sequence: CASSRQGVPNEKLFF. The CDR3 bases are TGTGCCAGCAGCCGACAGGGGGTGCCTAATGAAAAACTGTTTTTT.

This clonotype was seen ten or more times. The J gene is TRBJ2-7, the V gene TRBV28; a weak D match, TRBD2 (6 bases). This CDR3 is built from 12 residues. V lost 7 bases and J lost 5, with 12 bases in between. Germline values: CDR1 MDHEN, CDR2 SYDVKM. CDR3 DNA: TGTGCCAGCACGGAGGGGAAGGACGAGCAGTACTTC. Translation gives CASTEGKDEQYF.

This chain uses TRBV10-1 with TRBJ2-7, with 9 bases fitting TRBD1. Germline V gene lookup returns CDR1 WNHNN and CDR2 SYGVQD (reference sequence). The length of the CDR3 is 16 residues. J lost 0 bases, V lost 3 bases, and 6 bases had no gene match. The CDR3 here is CASSDTGTGSSYEQYF. The CDR3 DNA is TGCGCCAGCAGTGATACCGGGACAGGGAGCTCCTACGAGCAGTACTTC.

V and J are TRBV10-3 and TRBJ1-1; 10 positions match TRBD1. Trimming at V came to 10 bases and at J to 4 bases, leaving 12 bases not matched to a gene. Germline CDR1 reads ENHRY; CDR2 reads SYGVKD. The CDR3 is 15 residues long. CDR3 coding DNA: TGTGCCAGCACCCGGGGGACAGGGGCGATCACTGAAGCTTTCTTT. This gives the protein CASTRGTGAITEAFF.

This clonotype was seen more than once but under ten times. This chain connects TRBV5-4 to TRBJ2-5, with 15 bases lining up with TRBD2. CDR1 and CDR2 (germline): SGHNT, YYREEE (reference sequence). This CDR3 is built from 17 residues. After removal of 4 bases from V and 5 bases from J, the junction contained 9 bases not matched to a gene. CDR3 in DNA: TGTGCCAGCAGCCCCCAGGGACTAGCGGGGGGTGTGGAGACCCAGTACTTC. It codes for CASSPQGLAGGVETQYF.

This clonotype was counted many times. The chain couples TRBV10-2 to TRBJ2-7; D is possibly TRBD2 (5 bases). This CDR3 contains 13 residues. V was pared by 3 bases and J by 5 bases, with 11 bases between. Per germline, CDR1 WSHSY and CDR2 SAAADI. The DNA for the CDR3 is TGCGCCAGCAGTGAAAGCTTCGGGGACGAGCAGTACTTC. This codes for CASSESFGDEQYF.

This clonotype was seen repeatedly, ten times or more. The chain carries TRBV12-3 or TRBV12-4 and TRBJ1-5, with 7 bases lining up with TRBD1. Unmatched junction bases numbered 5, after V lost 5 bases and J lost 4 bases. The CDR3 is made up of 14 amino acids. This CDR3 is CASSIQGQNQPQHF. The CDR3 region has the DNA TGTGCCAGCAGTATACAGGGGCAAAATCAGCCCCAGCATTTT.

This clonotype was counted only a few times. The chain employs TRBV19 and TRBJ2-7, with unresolved D. Germline values: CDR1 LNHDA, CDR2 SQIVND (reference sequence). The CDR3 consists of 15 residues. V lost 0 bases and J lost 4, with 13 bases in between. CDR3: CASSIELPGNYEQYF. DNA of the CDR3: TGTGCCAGTAGTATAGAGTTGCCAGGTAATTACGAGCAGTACTTC.

The chain uses TRBV7-9 and TRBJ2-2; 12 nucleotides align to TRBD1. V was pared by 1 base and J by 5 bases, with 11 bases of the junction left unmatched. Germline V gene lookup returns CDR1 SEHNR and CDR2 FQNEAQ (reference sequence). This CDR3 is 19 amino acids long. In DNA, the CDR3 is TGTGCCAGCAGCTTAGATCTGGGGACAGGGGGCGCGAGGACCGGGGAGCTGTTTTTT. Amino acid sequence: CASSLDLGTGGARTGELFF.

The chain links TRBV29-1 to TRBJ1-6; possible D gene TRBD1, 6 bases. Germline assignment: CDR1 SQVTM and CDR2 ANQGSEA. Trimming removed 7 bases from V and 7 bases from J, with 17 bases in between. The CDR3 extends over 14 amino acids. The CDR3 sequence is CSAMDSPGNSPLHF. In nucleotides, the CDR3 is TGCAGCGCCATGGACAGCCCCGGGAATTCACCCCTCCACTTT.

This clonotype was seen many times. This rearrangement joins TRBV2 to TRBJ1-5; D gene uncertain. Germline V CDR1 and CDR2: SNHLY, FYNNEI. The CDR3 runs 16 residues. The germline V and J ends were trimmed by 5 bases and 4 bases, with 18 bases remaining between them. CDR3 DNA sequence: TGTGCCAGCAGTTTCCTGTCCAGCACGCTTAATCAGCCCCAGCATTTT. Its translation: CASSFLSSTLNQPQHF.

The V call is TRBV20-1, the J call TRBJ2-7, with a weak D call TRBD1 (6 bases). The germline V and J ends were trimmed by 6 bases and 2 bases, with 17 bases remaining between them. The CDR3 consists of 14 residues. Germline values: CDR1 DFQATT, CDR2 SNEGSKA (reference sequence). The DNA for the CDR3 is TGCAGTGCCAGCAGTTTGCGGACAGCCTACGAGCAGTACTTC. It yields the protein CSASSLRTAYEQYF.